This paragraph reports one T cell receptor beta chain. The antigen this receptor binds is unknown. No base-level quality is on record; no much larger clone is a single base apart. The sample's time point label, decoded: 12 months on ibrutinib. Roughly 1.9 micrograms of genomic DNA were extracted from cryopreserved PBMCs for TCR beta library preparation. Longitudinal blood samples from CLL patients receiving ibrutinib monotherapy were subjected to high-throughput TCR beta sequencing. The patients took part in an open-label, single-center phase 2 trial of ibrutinib monotherapy. Spanning cysteine to phenylalanine, the CDR3 consists of 15 amino acids. Just CDR3 DNA is preserved here, 45 bases in frame from base 1. Trimming takes 2 bases from V and 6 bases from J, and the germline ends sit 14 bases apart. Reading the germline V gene gives CDR1 MNHNS and CDR2 SASEGT. A MiSeq instrument was used for deep resolution sequencing, which targeted depths ranging from 1 in 1 million up to 1 in 200,000 T cells, with coverage averaging 10x for each clonotype. The immunoSEQ hsTCRB Kit was used to generate the TCR beta libraries. The authors' pipeline ran thus. ImmunoSEQ Data Assistant and ImmunoSEQ Analyzer were used for data analysis, and V, D and J genes were assigned according to IMGT definitions. Clonality, which ranges from 0 to 1, was calculated by subtracting the normalized Shannon entropy of productive rearrangement frequencies from one. Only overrepresented clonotypes making up at least 0.05% of each patient's repertoire were included in the public clonotype analysis. Thirteen age-matched healthy donor repertoires from immuneACCESS were used as controls for clonality. As stored in TCRdb, this immuneACCESS dataset retains in-frame rearrangements with V and J assigned. A fraction of the clones does not appear; measured against another copy, unresolved V genes explain less than half of the discrepancy, and the remainder lacks a known reason. That table is the source of V, J and clone size, and D and trimming were worked out from the DNA. The sample records some 200,000 clones, 79% of which are singletons. About 10% of the sample comes from the top ten.

The entry originates in a study of cytotoxic CD8 clonotypes in ibrutinib-treated CLL (dated by TCRdb to 2020 to 2023). Study-wide context: In this cohort, about 15 patients were treatment-naive and 11 to 12 were relapsed/refractory, while roughly 18 had unmutated IGHV. Partial responses were observed in approximately 24 patients and complete responses in 2; after a median follow-up of around 68 months, remission was maintained in approximately 14 patients and progression was observed in roughly twelve. Response samples were obtained after a median of 12 months of treatment, with a range of roughly 6 to 36 months. On average, each sample had about 260,000 productive templates and about 89,000 productive rearrangements. Longitudinal samples were available for about 30% of the 86 trial participants. Cryopreserved peripheral blood mononuclear cells were collected at three points: before therapy, at response, and at either sustained remission or disease progression. Every remission and progressive disease sample was obtained while ibrutinib was still being received by the patients. What the work shows at the level of the full study, not this receptor alone: Baseline clonality was found to be higher than that of age-matched healthy donors and was strongly correlated with circulating CD8+ T-cell counts. Lymph node repertoires were not examined, and the timing of sampling was not matched between patients in sustained remission and those whose disease progressed. Public clonotypes were rare and either shrank or stayed stable during treatment, and the rise in clonality at ibrutinib response reflected expansion of private clonotypes. Clonality increased at ibrutinib response, stayed stable in sustained remission, and fell back toward baseline at progression.

This chain joins TRBV6-1 to TRBJ1-5; the D gene is perhaps TRBD1, on 6 matching bases. Sequenced material: PBMCs, taken after 12 months of ibrutinib treatment. The sequence came from a human donor with chronic lymphocytic leukemia. The bases read TGTGCCAGCAGTGAATTGGGAGGGGGTCGTCAGCCCCAGCATTTT. It translates as CASSELGGGRQPQHF.